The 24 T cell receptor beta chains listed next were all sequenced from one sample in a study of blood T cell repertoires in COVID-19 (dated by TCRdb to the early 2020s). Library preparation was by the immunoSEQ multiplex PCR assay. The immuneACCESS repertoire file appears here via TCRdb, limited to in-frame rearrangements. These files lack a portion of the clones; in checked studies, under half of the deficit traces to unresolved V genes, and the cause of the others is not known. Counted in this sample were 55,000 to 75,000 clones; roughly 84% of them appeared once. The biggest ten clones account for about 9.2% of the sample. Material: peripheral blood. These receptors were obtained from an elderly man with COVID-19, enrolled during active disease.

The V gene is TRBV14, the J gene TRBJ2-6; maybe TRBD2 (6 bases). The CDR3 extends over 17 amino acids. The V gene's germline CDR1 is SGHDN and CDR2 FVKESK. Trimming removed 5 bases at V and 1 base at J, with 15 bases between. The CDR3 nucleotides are TGTGCCAGCAGCAAACTAGTTGGGGGGTCTGGGGCCAACGTCCTGACTTTC. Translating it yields CASSKLVGGSGANVLTF. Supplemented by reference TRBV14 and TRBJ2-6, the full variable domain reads EAGVTQFPSHSVIEKGQTVTLRCDPISGHDNLYWYRRVMGKEIKFLLHFVKESKQDESGMPNNRFLAERTGGTYSTLKVQPAELEDSGVYFCASSKLVGGSGANVLTFGAGSRLTVL.

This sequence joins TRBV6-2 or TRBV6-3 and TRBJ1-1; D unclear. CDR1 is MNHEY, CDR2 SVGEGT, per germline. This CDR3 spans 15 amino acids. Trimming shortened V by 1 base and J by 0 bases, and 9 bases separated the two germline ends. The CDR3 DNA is TGTGCCAGCAGTTACTTGGAGAGAATGAACACTGAAGCTTTCTTT. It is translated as CASSYLERMNTEAFF.

The CDR3: CASSPLRQGASGNTIYF. The CDR3 coding sequence is TGTGCCAGCTCACCACTCCGGCAGGGGGCATCTGGAAACACCATATATTTT. The chain carries TRBV18 and TRBJ1-3, with 8 nucleotides matching TRBD1. CDR3 size: 17 residues. Germline lookup yields CDR1 KGHSH and CDR2 LQKENI. V was pared by 1 base and J by 1 base, with 6 bases of the junction left unmatched.

DNA for the CDR3: TGCGCCAGCAGCCAAGATGTCCGGGACAGGCACTATGGCTACACCTTC. This translates into CASSQDVRDRHYGYTF. This sequence joins TRBV4-3 and TRBJ1-2, with 8 positions matching TRBD1. Trimming took 0 bases from V and 3 from J; bases not matched to a gene: 6. The CDR3 covers 16 residues. Germline V gene data show CDR1 as LGHNA and CDR2 as YSLEER.

The CDR3 loop reads CSASGRTASTDTQYF. The CDR3 coding sequence is TGCAGTGCTAGTGGGAGGACAGCTAGCACAGATACGCAGTATTTT. This chain links TRBV20-1 with TRBJ2-3; D is tentatively TRBD1 or TRBD2 (6 bases each). The CDR3 is 15 residues long. V lost 3 bases, J lost 0 bases, and 13 bases lay in between. The germline CDR1 and CDR2 sequences are DFQATT and SNEGSKA (reference sequence).

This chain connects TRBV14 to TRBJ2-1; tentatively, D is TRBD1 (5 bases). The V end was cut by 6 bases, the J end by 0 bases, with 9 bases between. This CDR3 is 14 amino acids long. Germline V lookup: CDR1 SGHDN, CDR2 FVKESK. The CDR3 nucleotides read TGTGCCAGCAGGGGGCCCCGCTCCTACAATGAGCAGTTCTTC. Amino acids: CASRGPRSYNEQFF.

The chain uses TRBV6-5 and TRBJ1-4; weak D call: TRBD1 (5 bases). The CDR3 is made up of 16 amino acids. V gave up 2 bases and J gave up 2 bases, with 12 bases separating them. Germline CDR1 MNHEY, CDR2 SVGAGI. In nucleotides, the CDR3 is TGTGCCAGCAGTTACGCAGGGCTCTCGACTAATGAAAAACTGTTTTTT. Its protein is CASSYAGLSTNEKLFF.

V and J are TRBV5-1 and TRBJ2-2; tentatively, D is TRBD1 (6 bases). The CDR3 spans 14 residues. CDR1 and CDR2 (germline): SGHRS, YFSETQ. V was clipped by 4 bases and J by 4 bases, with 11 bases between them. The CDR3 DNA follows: TGCGCCAGCAGCCCGAAAGGGGGCACCGGGGAGCTGTTTTTT. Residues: CASSPKGGTGELFF.

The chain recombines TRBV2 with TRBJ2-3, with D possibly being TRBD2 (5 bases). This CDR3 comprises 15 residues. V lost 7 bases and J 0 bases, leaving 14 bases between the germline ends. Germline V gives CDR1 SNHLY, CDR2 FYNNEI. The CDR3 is CASKETRTSTDTQYF. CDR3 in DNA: TGTGCCAGCAAAGAGACACGGACTAGCACAGATACGCAGTATTTT.

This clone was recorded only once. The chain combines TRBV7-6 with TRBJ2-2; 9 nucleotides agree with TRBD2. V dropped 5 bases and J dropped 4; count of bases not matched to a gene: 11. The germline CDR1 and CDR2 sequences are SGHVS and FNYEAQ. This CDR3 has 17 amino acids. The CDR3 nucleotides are TGTGCCAGCAGCGCAATTGGTGGAGCGGGAGGCACCGGGGAGCTGTTTTTT. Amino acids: CASSAIGGAGGTGELFF.

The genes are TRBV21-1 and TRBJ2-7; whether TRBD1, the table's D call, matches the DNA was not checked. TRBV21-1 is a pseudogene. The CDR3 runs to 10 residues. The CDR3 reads CASSKGAGIV. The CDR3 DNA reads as TGTGCCAGCAGCAAAGGGGCAGGGATTGTC.

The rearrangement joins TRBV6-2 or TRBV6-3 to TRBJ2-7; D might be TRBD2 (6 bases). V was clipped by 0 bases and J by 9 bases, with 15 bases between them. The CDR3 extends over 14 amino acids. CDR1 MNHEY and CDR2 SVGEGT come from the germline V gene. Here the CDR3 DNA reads TGTGCCAGCAGTTACTCGTGGGACCTCGGGGGGCAGTACTTC. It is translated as CASSYSWDLGGQYF.

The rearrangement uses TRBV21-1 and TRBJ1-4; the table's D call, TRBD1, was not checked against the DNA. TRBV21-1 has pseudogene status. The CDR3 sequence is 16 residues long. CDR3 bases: TGTGCCAGCAGCAAACCCTGGGGGACAGGACGGGAAAAACTGTTTTTT. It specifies CASSKPWGTGREKLFF.

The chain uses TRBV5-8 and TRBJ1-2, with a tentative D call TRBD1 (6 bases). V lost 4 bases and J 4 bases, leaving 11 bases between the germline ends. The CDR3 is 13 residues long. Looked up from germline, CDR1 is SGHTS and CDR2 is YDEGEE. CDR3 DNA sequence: TGTGCCAGCAGCCGGGACAACTTCTATGGCTACACCTTC. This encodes CASSRDNFYGYTF.

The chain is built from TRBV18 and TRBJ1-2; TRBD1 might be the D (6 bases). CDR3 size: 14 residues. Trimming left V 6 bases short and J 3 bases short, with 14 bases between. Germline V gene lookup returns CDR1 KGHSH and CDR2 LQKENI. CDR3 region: CASSSGQGHYGYTF. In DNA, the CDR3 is TGTGCCAGCTCTTCAGGGCAGGGGCACTATGGCTACACCTTC.

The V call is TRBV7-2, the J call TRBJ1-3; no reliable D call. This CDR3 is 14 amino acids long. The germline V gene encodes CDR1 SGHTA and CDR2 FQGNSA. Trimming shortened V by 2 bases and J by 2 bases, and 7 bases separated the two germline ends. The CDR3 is CASSLRGTGNTIYF. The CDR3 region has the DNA TGTGCCAGCAGCTTAAGAGGAACTGGAAACACCATATATTTT.

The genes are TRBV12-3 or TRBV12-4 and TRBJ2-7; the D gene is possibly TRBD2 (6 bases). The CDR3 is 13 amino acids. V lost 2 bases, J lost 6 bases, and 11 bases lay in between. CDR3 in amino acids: CASSLLRGGEQYF. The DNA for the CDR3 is TGTGCCAGCAGTTTACTCCGGGGAGGCGAGCAGTACTTC.

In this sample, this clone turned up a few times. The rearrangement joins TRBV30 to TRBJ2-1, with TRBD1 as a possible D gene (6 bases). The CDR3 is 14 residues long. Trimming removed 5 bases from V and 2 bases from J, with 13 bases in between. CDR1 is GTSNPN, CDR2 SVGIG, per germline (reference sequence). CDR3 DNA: TGTGCCTGGGGGGTAGGACAGACCTACAATGAGCAGTTCTTC. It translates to CAWGVGQTYNEQFF.

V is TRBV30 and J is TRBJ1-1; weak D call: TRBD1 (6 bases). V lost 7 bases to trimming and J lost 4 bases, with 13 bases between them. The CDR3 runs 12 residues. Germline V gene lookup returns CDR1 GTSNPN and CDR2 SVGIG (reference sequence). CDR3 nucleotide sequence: TGTGCCTTACACAGGGTGGGCACTGAAGCTTTCTTT. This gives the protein CALHRVGTEAFF.

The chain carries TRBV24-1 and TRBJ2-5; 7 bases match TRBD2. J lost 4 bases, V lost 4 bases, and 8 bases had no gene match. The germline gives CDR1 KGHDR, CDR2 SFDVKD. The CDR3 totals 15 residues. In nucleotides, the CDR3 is TGTGCCACCAGTGAGGGAGGGCGAGAGAGAGAGACCCAGTACTTC. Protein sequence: CATSEGGRERETQYF.

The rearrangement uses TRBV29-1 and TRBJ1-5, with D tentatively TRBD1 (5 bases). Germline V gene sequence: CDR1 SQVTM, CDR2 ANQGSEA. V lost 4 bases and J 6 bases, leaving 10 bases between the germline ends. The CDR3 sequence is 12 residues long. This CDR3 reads CSVGDGGQPQHF. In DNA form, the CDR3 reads TGCAGCGTTGGGGACGGGGGTCAGCCCCAGCATTTT.

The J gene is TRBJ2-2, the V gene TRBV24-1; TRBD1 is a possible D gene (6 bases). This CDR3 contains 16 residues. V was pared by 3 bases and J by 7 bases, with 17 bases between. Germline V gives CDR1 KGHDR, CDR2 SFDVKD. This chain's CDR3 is CATSDLQQGTGGELFF. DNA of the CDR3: TGTGCCACCAGTGATCTCCAACAGGGTACGGGCGGGGAGCTGTTTTTT.

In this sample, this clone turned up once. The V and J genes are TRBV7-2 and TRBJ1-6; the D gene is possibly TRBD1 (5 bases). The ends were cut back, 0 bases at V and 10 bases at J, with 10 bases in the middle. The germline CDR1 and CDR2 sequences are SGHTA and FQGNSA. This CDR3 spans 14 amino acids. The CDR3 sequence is CASSLAQGRSPLHF. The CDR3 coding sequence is TGTGCCAGCAGCTTAGCGCAGGGCCGGTCACCCCTCCACTTT. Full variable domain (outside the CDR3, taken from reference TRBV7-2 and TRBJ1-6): GAGVSQSPSNKVTEKGKDVELRCDPISGHTALYWYRQSLGQGLEFLIYFQGNSAPDKSGLPSDRFSAERTGGSVSTLTIQRTQQEDSAVYLCASSLAQGRSPLHFGNGTRLTVT.

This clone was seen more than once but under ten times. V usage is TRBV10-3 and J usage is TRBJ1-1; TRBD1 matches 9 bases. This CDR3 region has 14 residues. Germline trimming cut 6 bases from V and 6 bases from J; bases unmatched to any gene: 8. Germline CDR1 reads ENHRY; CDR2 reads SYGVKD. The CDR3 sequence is CAISGDRDLAEAFF. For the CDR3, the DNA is TGTGCCATCAGCGGGGACAGGGACCTCGCTGAAGCTTTCTTT.